This is a list of T cell receptor beta chains from one sample in a study of PD-L1 blockade in urothelial cancer. Sequencing was performed with immunoSEQ multiplex PCR; in TCRdb, only in-frame clones are kept and a portion is missing. The sample consists of approximately 50,000 clones, around four fifths of them appearing once. This material consisted of PBMCs, taken around atezolizumab (anti-PD-L1) treatment. All receptors come from a man between 65 and 85 years old with urothelial cancer. The CDR3 runs from the conserved cysteine through the conserved F or W. Fields, in order: CDR3 DNA, CDR3 protein, clone size, D gene, V gene, J gene. The D gene is left open where the match is weak. The size of a clone is reported for some rows only, either as once, few or many, or as a class for expanded clones.

CDR3nt: TGTGCCTGGACAGGCACTGGGGATACGCAGTATTTT
CDR3aa: CAWTGTGDTQYF
abundance: -
d_gene: -
v_gene: TRBV30
j_gene: TRBJ2-3

CDR3nt: TGTGCCAGCAGCCAAGTTGACCAAACAGGCGAGCAGTACTTC
CDR3aa: CASSQVDQTGEQYF
abundance: many
d_gene: -
v_gene: TRBV14
j_gene: TRBJ2-7

CDR3nt: TGTGCCAGCAGCGCCGGACAGGGGTTCACTGAAGCTTTCTTT
CDR3aa: CASSAGQGFTEAFF
abundance: -
d_gene: TRBD1
v_gene: TRBV9
j_gene: TRBJ1-1

CDR3nt: TGTGCCAGCAGCGTGGGGACAGGGGGCGGCAACGTCCTGACTTTC
CDR3aa: CASSVGTGGGNVLTF
abundance: -
d_gene: TRBD1
v_gene: TRBV9
j_gene: TRBJ2-6

CDR3nt: TGTGCCAGCAGCCAGGGGAGCTCCTACAATGAGCAGTTCTTC
CDR3aa: CASSQGSSYNEQFF
abundance: -
d_gene: -
v_gene: TRBV4-2
j_gene: TRBJ2-1

CDR3nt: TGTGCCAGCAGCCGGGACAGTGGACCTCTGAGCTCCTATAATTCACCCCTCCACTTT
CDR3aa: CASSRDSGPLSSYNSPLHF
abundance: -
d_gene: TRBD1
v_gene: TRBV5-6
j_gene: TRBJ1-6

CDR3nt: TGTGCCAGCAGCCCTACTCTAAGCTCCTACAATGAGCAGTTCTTC
CDR3aa: CASSPTLSSYNEQFF
abundance: -
d_gene: -
v_gene: TRBV6-5
j_gene: TRBJ2-1

CDR3nt: TGTGCCACCAGCAGAGGTGAGCCTAGAGGTTCAGATACGCAGTATTTT
CDR3aa: CATSRGEPRGSDTQYF
abundance: -
d_gene: -
v_gene: TRBV15
j_gene: TRBJ2-3

CDR3nt: TGTGCCAGTAGTATAGATCCCGGTAGCACAGATACGCAGTATTTT
CDR3aa: CASSIDPGSTDTQYF
abundance: -
d_gene: -
v_gene: TRBV19
j_gene: TRBJ2-3

CDR3nt: TGTGCCAGCAGCCTACAGGGGCTACGAACTGAAGCTTTCTTT
CDR3aa: CASSLQGLRTEAFF
abundance: -
d_gene: TRBD1
v_gene: TRBV6-1
j_gene: TRBJ1-1

CDR3nt: TGTGCCAGCAGCCGGGGACAGAACTACGAGCAGTACTTC
CDR3aa: CASSRGQNYEQYF
abundance: -
d_gene: -
v_gene: TRBV21-1
j_gene: TRBJ2-7

CDR3nt: TGTGCCAGCACCAGGGACAGGGTGAACACTGAAGCTTTCTTT
CDR3aa: CASTRDRVNTEAFF
abundance: -
d_gene: TRBD1
v_gene: TRBV2
j_gene: TRBJ1-1

CDR3nt: TGTGCCACCAGCAGAGATCGGGTGAAAGCTTTCTTT
CDR3aa: CATSRDRVKAFF
abundance: -
d_gene: -
v_gene: TRBV15
j_gene: TRBJ1-1

CDR3nt: TGTGCCAGCAGTTTAGGAGGCACCGGGGAGCTGTTTTTT
CDR3aa: CASSLGGTGELFF
abundance: -
d_gene: -
v_gene: TRBV28
j_gene: TRBJ2-2

CDR3nt: TGTGCCAGCTCACCCCGGCAGCCGGGACAGGGGGGCTCACCCCTCCACTTT
CDR3aa: CASSPRQPGQGGSPLHF
abundance: -
d_gene: TRBD1
v_gene: TRBV18
j_gene: TRBJ1-6

CDR3nt: TGTGCCAGCAGTTTGAGGCGAGCGGGAGCCTACGAGCAGTACTTC
CDR3aa: CASSLRRAGAYEQYF
abundance: -
d_gene: TRBD2
v_gene: TRBV28
j_gene: TRBJ2-7

CDR3nt: TGCGCCAGCAGCCAGAACGCCCAAGAGACCCAGTACTTC
CDR3aa: CASSQNAQETQYF
abundance: -
d_gene: -
v_gene: TRBV5-1
j_gene: TRBJ2-5

CDR3nt: TGTGCCAGCAGCCCCCGGAGAGAGGGCGGCGAGCAGTACTTC
CDR3aa: CASSPRREGGEQYF
abundance: -
d_gene: -
v_gene: TRBV9
j_gene: TRBJ2-7

CDR3nt: TGTGCCTGGGACAGGGACTCTGGAAACACCATATATTTT
CDR3aa: CAWDRDSGNTIYF
abundance: -
d_gene: TRBD1
v_gene: TRBV30
j_gene: TRBJ1-3

CDR3nt: TGTGCCAGTACCGCGCTGGGAGGGGTTAAGAACACTGAAGCTTTCTTT
CDR3aa: CASTALGGVKNTEAFF
abundance: -
d_gene: -
v_gene: TRBV19
j_gene: TRBJ1-1

CDR3nt: TGTGCCAGCAGTTCGACGGGACAGGGGATCAATGAGCAGTTCTTC
CDR3aa: CASSSTGQGINEQFF
abundance: -
d_gene: TRBD1
v_gene: TRBV6-6
j_gene: TRBJ2-1

CDR3nt: TGTGCCTGGAGTGGGGACAAAATCTACGAGCAGTACTTC
CDR3aa: CAWSGDKIYEQYF
abundance: -
d_gene: -
v_gene: TRBV30
j_gene: TRBJ2-7

CDR3nt: TGCAGTGCTACCAGGGGCACTGAAGCTTTCTTT
CDR3aa: CSATRGTEAFF
abundance: -
d_gene: -
v_gene: TRBV20-1
j_gene: TRBJ1-1

CDR3nt: TGTGCCAGCGGAGACAGGGAAGGAGAAAAACTGTTTTTT
CDR3aa: CASGDREGEKLFF
abundance: -
d_gene: TRBD1
v_gene: TRBV6-6
j_gene: TRBJ1-4

CDR3nt: TGTGCCAGCAGCTCGGGACAGGTCCTTGTAGGTGCTGAAGCTTTCTTT
CDR3aa: CASSSGQVLVGAEAFF
abundance: few
d_gene: TRBD1
v_gene: TRBV11-2
j_gene: TRBJ1-1

CDR3nt: TGCGCCAGCAGCCAGACGGGAGGGTCTGCTAGCGGTGTGGATACGCAGTATTTT
CDR3aa: CASSQTGGSASGVDTQYF
abundance: -
d_gene: TRBD2
v_gene: TRBV4-3
j_gene: TRBJ2-3

CDR3nt: TGTGCCAGCAGTGTCTCGGCTAGCCCTCTCTCTGGGGCCAACGTCCTGACTTTC
CDR3aa: CASSVSASPLSGANVLTF
abundance: once
d_gene: -
v_gene: TRBV2
j_gene: TRBJ2-6

CDR3nt: TGTGCCAGTAGTCCACGGACAGGGAGGCCAGATACGCAGTATTTT
CDR3aa: CASSPRTGRPDTQYF
abundance: -
d_gene: TRBD1
v_gene: TRBV19
j_gene: TRBJ2-3

CDR3nt: TGCGCCAGCAGCCAATTTAAGGCCGGGGTCAACTATGGCTACACCTTC
CDR3aa: CASSQFKAGVNYGYTF
abundance: -
d_gene: -
v_gene: TRBV4-1
j_gene: TRBJ1-2

CDR3nt: TGCGCCAGCAGCTTGGAGGGGGGGCAACACGAGCAGTACTTC
CDR3aa: CASSLEGGQHEQYF
abundance: -
d_gene: -
v_gene: TRBV5-1
j_gene: TRBJ2-7

CDR3nt: TGTGCCAGCAGCTACTCGACTAGCGCCACCACCGGGGAGCTGTTTTTT
CDR3aa: CASSYSTSATTGELFF
abundance: -
d_gene: TRBD2
v_gene: TRBV7-3
j_gene: TRBJ2-2

CDR3nt: TGCAGCGCGACAGGGGTCACTGAAGCTTTCTTT
CDR3aa: CSATGVTEAFF
abundance: -
d_gene: TRBD1
v_gene: TRBV20-1
j_gene: TRBJ1-1

CDR3nt: TGTGCCAGCAATAAGGGCAGGGGAAACTATGGCTACACCTTC
CDR3aa: CASNKGRGNYGYTF
abundance: few
d_gene: -
v_gene: TRBV6-1
j_gene: TRBJ1-2

CDR3nt: TGTGCCAGCAGCTTATTTCAGGCCACTGAAGCTTTCTTT
CDR3aa: CASSLFQATEAFF
abundance: once
d_gene: -
v_gene: TRBV7-9
j_gene: TRBJ1-1

CDR3nt: TGTGCCAGCAGCCGCCGACAGGGGTTGGATGAGACCCAGTACTTC
CDR3aa: CASSRRQGLDETQYF
abundance: -
d_gene: TRBD1
v_gene: TRBV27
j_gene: TRBJ2-5

CDR3nt: TGTGCCAGCAGCGTAGAAATCGGAGGGAGCACTGAAGCTTTCTTT
CDR3aa: CASSVEIGGSTEAFF
abundance: -
d_gene: -
v_gene: TRBV9
j_gene: TRBJ1-1

CDR3nt: TGTGCCAGCAACCCCACTAGCGGGAGCTACAATGAGCAGTTCTTC
CDR3aa: CASNPTSGSYNEQFF
abundance: -
d_gene: TRBD2
v_gene: TRBV7-2
j_gene: TRBJ2-1

CDR3nt: TGTGCCAGCAGCCAAGTTCAACCAGGGACTAGCGGTTCTGGAGATACGCAGTATTTT
CDR3aa: CASSQVQPGTSGSGDTQYF
abundance: -
d_gene: TRBD2
v_gene: TRBV4-2
j_gene: TRBJ2-3

CDR3nt: TGTGCCAGTAGTAAGATAGCGGACACCCGCAATCAGCCCCAGCATTTT
CDR3aa: CASSKIADTRNQPQHF
abundance: -
d_gene: -
v_gene: TRBV19
j_gene: TRBJ1-5

CDR3nt: TGTGCCAGCAGTGTAGACAGTAACACTGAAGCTTTCTTT
CDR3aa: CASSVDSNTEAFF
abundance: -
d_gene: -
v_gene: TRBV6-1
j_gene: TRBJ1-1

CDR3nt: TGTGCCAGCAACAGGGACTCCTACAATGAGCAGTTCTTC
CDR3aa: CASNRDSYNEQFF
abundance: -
d_gene: -
v_gene: TRBV5-8
j_gene: TRBJ2-1

CDR3nt: TGTGCCAGCAGCTTAGGAGACAGGTATGAGCAGTTCTTC
CDR3aa: CASSLGDRYEQFF
abundance: once
d_gene: -
v_gene: TRBV7-9
j_gene: TRBJ2-1

CDR3nt: TGTGCCAGCAGCGGGGTGGGGGGCTACGAGCAGTACTTC
CDR3aa: CASSGVGGYEQYF
abundance: -
d_gene: -
v_gene: TRBV9
j_gene: TRBJ2-7

CDR3nt: TGCGCCAGCAGCTTGGCTAGAGGACAAAAGAACACTGAAGCTTTCTTT
CDR3aa: CASSLARGQKNTEAFF
abundance: -
d_gene: -
v_gene: TRBV5-1
j_gene: TRBJ1-1

CDR3nt: TGTGCCAGCAGCGAAGGGGGAGTGTCCTACAATGAGCAGTTCTTC
CDR3aa: CASSEGGVSYNEQFF
abundance: few
d_gene: -
v_gene: TRBV9
j_gene: TRBJ2-1

CDR3nt: TGTGCCAGCAGCTTAGAAGGGGCAGTCACTGAAGCTTTCTTT
CDR3aa: CASSLEGAVTEAFF
abundance: -
d_gene: -
v_gene: TRBV7-9
j_gene: TRBJ1-1

CDR3nt: TGTGCCAGCAGCTATAGGGAGTTAAGTTCACCCCTCCACTTT
CDR3aa: CASSYRELSSPLHF
abundance: -
d_gene: -
v_gene: TRBV5-4
j_gene: TRBJ1-6

CDR3nt: TGTGCCAGCAGCTTCTCAGGGATCGGTTATTCACCCCTCCACTTT
CDR3aa: CASSFSGIGYSPLHF
abundance: many
d_gene: -
v_gene: TRBV7-9
j_gene: TRBJ1-6

CDR3nt: TGTGCCAGCAGCTTACCAGGGGACTCCTACGAGCAGTACTTC
CDR3aa: CASSLPGDSYEQYF
abundance: few
d_gene: -
v_gene: TRBV7-8
j_gene: TRBJ2-7

CDR3nt: TGTGCCAGCAGCTTTTCTTTTCGGACTAGCGGGGTTGGGACCCAGTACTTC
CDR3aa: CASSFSFRTSGVGTQYF
abundance: -
d_gene: TRBD2
v_gene: TRBV7-8
j_gene: TRBJ2-5

CDR3nt: TGTGCCAGCAGCCTTCGTCTCGGCACTGAAGCTTTCTTT
CDR3aa: CASSLRLGTEAFF
abundance: -
d_gene: -
v_gene: TRBV7-8
j_gene: TRBJ1-1

CDR3nt: TGTGCCAGCAGCCTTCTGACTAGCGGGAGGGGAGAGACCCAGTACTTC
CDR3aa: CASSLLTSGRGETQYF
abundance: -
d_gene: TRBD2
v_gene: TRBV5-4
j_gene: TRBJ2-5

CDR3nt: TGTGCCAGCAGTCGGAGCGGAAGGGAGCAGTACTTC
CDR3aa: CASSRSGREQYF
abundance: few
d_gene: -
v_gene: TRBV2
j_gene: TRBJ2-7

CDR3nt: TGTGCCAGCACCCCCCTTCAGGCGACCGACCCCTACGAGCAGTACTTC
CDR3aa: CASTPLQATDPYEQYF
abundance: -
d_gene: -
v_gene: TRBV28
j_gene: TRBJ2-7

CDR3nt: TGTGCCAGCAGCCGCGGGACTAGCTTGTATGAGCAGTTCTTC
CDR3aa: CASSRGTSLYEQFF
abundance: -
d_gene: TRBD2
v_gene: TRBV11-2
j_gene: TRBJ2-1

CDR3nt: TGTGCCAGCACCCAACCCGGTGGCGCGGGCACCGGGGAGCTGTTTTTT
CDR3aa: CASTQPGGAGTGELFF
abundance: -
d_gene: -
v_gene: TRBV25-1
j_gene: TRBJ2-2

CDR3nt: TGTGCCAGCAGCCAAGGGGACACCCAAGAGACCCAGTACTTC
CDR3aa: CASSQGDTQETQYF
abundance: -
d_gene: -
v_gene: TRBV4-2
j_gene: TRBJ2-5